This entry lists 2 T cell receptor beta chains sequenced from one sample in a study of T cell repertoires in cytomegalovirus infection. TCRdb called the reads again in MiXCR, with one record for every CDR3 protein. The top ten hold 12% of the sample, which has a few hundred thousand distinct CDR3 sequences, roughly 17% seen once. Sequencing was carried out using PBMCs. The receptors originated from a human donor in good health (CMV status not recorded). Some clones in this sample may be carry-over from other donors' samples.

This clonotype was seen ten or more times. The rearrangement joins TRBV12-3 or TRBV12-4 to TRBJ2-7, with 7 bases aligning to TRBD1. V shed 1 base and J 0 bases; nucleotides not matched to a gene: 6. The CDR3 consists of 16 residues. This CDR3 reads CASSLEGARSSYEQYF. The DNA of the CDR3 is TGTGCCAGCAGTTTAGAGGGGGCTCGGAGCTCCTACGAGCAGTACTTC.

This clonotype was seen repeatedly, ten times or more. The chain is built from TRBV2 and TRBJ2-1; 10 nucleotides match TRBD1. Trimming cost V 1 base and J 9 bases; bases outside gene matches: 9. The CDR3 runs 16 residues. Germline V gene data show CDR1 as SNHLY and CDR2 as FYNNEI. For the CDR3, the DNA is TGTGCCAGCAGTGAAGTTGGGACAGGGGCAATGGGTGAGCAGTTCTTC. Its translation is CASSEVGTGAMGEQFF. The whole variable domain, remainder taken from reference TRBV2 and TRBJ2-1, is EPEVTQTPSHQVTQMGQEVILRCVPISNHLYFYWYRQILGQKVEFLVSFYNNEISEKSEIFDDQFSVERPDGSNFTLKIRSTKLEDSAMYFCASSEVGTGAMGEQFFGPGTRLTVL.